The 4 T cell receptor beta chains below come from one sample, sequenced in a study of cytomegalovirus exposure and HLA in healthy donors. The PCR employed 60 Vbeta primers together with 13 Jbeta primers. The protocol was immunoSEQ multiplex PCR, while the TCRdb copy is restricted to in-frame clones and leaves out a portion. Of approximately 75,000 clones in the sample, around 83% are singletons; the top ten hold approximately 20%. The sequencing input was PBMCs. Every receptor here comes from a man in his sixties or seventies in good health and CMV-seropositive.

This clone was picked up one time. The chain is built from TRBV9 and TRBJ1-3, with D perhaps TRBD1 (5 bases). The germline gives CDR1 SGDLS, CDR2 YYNGEE. Trimming removed 5 bases from V and 2 bases from J, with 11 bases in between. CDR3 length: 14 amino acids. CDR3 amino acids: CASSRQSPGNTIYF. DNA for the CDR3: TGTGCCAGCAGTCGACAGAGCCCTGGAAACACCATATATTTT.

In this sample, this clone turned up once. The genes are TRBV7-3 and TRBJ2-5; 8 bases are shared with TRBD2. This CDR3 has 15 residues. Trimming took 4 bases from V and 1 from J; bases not matched to a gene: 5. Germline V gene data show CDR1 as SGHTA and CDR2 as FQGTGA. The CDR3 DNA reads as TGTGCCAGCAGCTCCGGTAGCGGGACCCAAGAGACCCAGTACTTC. This translates into CASSSGSGTQETQYF. The full variable domain, completed using reference TRBV7-3 and TRBJ2-5, is GAGVSQTPSNKVTEKGKYVELRCDPISGHTALYWYRQSLGQGPEFLIYFQGTGAADDSGLPNDRFFAVRPEGSVSTLKIQRTERGDSAVYLCASSSGSGTQETQYFGPGTRLLVL.

V gene TRBV7-9 combines with J gene TRBJ2-7; 9 bases are shared with TRBD1. Trimming at V came to 5 bases and at J to 7 bases, leaving 12 bases not matched to a gene. Germline-derived CDR1 and CDR2 are SEHNR and FQNEAQ (reference sequence). The CDR3 sequence is 15 residues long. CDR3 in amino acids: CASSADRGAFGEQYF. CDR3 coding DNA: TGTGCCAGCAGCGCGGACAGGGGAGCTTTCGGTGAGCAGTACTTC.

In regard to this clone: Other DNA variants within this sample encode the same CDR3. The chain couples TRBV5-1 to TRBJ1-4, with D perhaps TRBD1 (5 bases). Looked up from germline, CDR1 is SGHRS and CDR2 is YFSETQ. V lost 4 bases to trimming and J lost 4 bases, with 14 bases between them. The CDR3 runs 15 residues. CDR3: CASSQSTGGNEKLFF. For the CDR3, the DNA is TGCGCCAGCAGCCAGTCGACGGGGGGTAATGAAAAACTGTTTTTT.